This TCR beta chain comes out of a study of beta chain features in type 1 diabetes (dated by TCRdb to 2017 to 2018). Study-level background: Mean age, gender distribution, total cell number and subset yield were not different between patients and healthy donors. A total of under 140,000,000 sorted cells were examined across all samples, and the number of cells per subset was strongly correlated with RNA yield. In the study, recently diagnosed type 1 diabetes patients and matched healthy donors were compared on the TCRB repertoires of their sorted circulating CD4+ T cell subsets. Naive and central memory subsets were obtained from all 30 or so donors, but regulatory and stem cell-like memory subsets were isolated from only 8 patients and roughly 8 healthy donors.

The study at large found these results: Because cDNA was sequenced instead of genomic DNA, activated cells with high expression could be over-represented, although the groups did not differ in activation or CD3 levels. Type 1 diabetes patients showed a moderate but significant shortening of TCRB CDR3 length in all four CD4+ subsets. PCR may preferentially amplify shorter templates, but because patient and control samples were amplified and corrected together, any resulting skew would affect both groups equally. At VDJ recombination sites, patients with type 1 diabetes made fewer insertions and deleted more nucleotides, a pattern implying thymic rearrangement abnormalities. Naive, central memory and regulatory TCRB repertoires appeared to be more alike among patients than among healthy donors. Because the HLA sub-analyses included only small numbers of individuals, any influence of HLA type on TCRB rearrangement was left unresolved.

With respect to this clone: The specificity of this receptor is unknown. No base quality values were provided; no much bigger clone lies one nucleotide off.

All of the isolated RNA was reverse transcribed with the High Capacity cDNA Reverse Transcription Kit, so expressed TCRB transcripts were sequenced. Naive, central memory and regulatory T cell samples underwent deep immunoSEQ sequencing, averaging approximately 3.5 million total reads per sample. After sorted cells were lysed in RLT buffer, RNA was extracted with DNase-treated RNeasy Micro or Mini kits, with the choice depending on cell number. To prevent cross-contamination, every cell subset was processed on its own, while patient and healthy donor samples were processed together. Using the immunoSEQ multiplex PCR, TCRB sequences were amplified from cDNA into 87-bp fragments spanning the CDR3 region. Sequencing of the amplicons was done on the Illumina HiSeq platform. In the original analysis: Synthetic template baselines were used to correct PCR bias computationally, reads within Hamming distance 2 were collapsed, and singletons that could not be merged were discarded. Reads were aligned against IMGT so that V, D and J genes, CDR3 length and insertions or deletions at six rearrangement sites could be assigned. Clonotype counts were normalized to sorted cell number within each subset before computing true diversity and Gini coefficients with the tcR R package. The overlap coefficient, calculated on TCRB nucleotide sequences, was used to measure repertoire sharing. As a proxy for the pre-selection repertoire, out-of-frame TCRB sequences from naive cells were analyzed. What TCRdb holds here is the immuneACCESS table cut down to in-frame rearrangements. Part of the clones is not present; checked against another copy, under half of the missing clones reflect an unresolved V gene, and the others are unexplained. V and J calls and clone size are copied from that table; D and trimming were computed from the DNA. For this sample the table gives hundreds of thousands of clones, of which more than 12% were detected only once. The ten largest clonotypes hold just under 0.04% of the sample.

From each donor, a single peripheral blood sample of about 100 mL on average was drawn into heparinised tubes. A BD FACSAria II was used to sort naive, central memory, regulatory and stem cell-like memory CD4+ T cells with a panel that included CD45RO, CCR7, CD25, CD127, CD95 and CD27. All sorted populations exceeded 95% purity. PBMCs were separated immediately by Lymphoprep density gradient centrifugation and were stained directly, without being cultured. Samples were stained and sorted in pairs, with one healthy donor and one patient per experiment, so that batch effects were minimized. Relative to germline, V is 3 bases shorter and J is 6 bases shorter, with 16 bases between their ends. From the cysteine up to the phenylalanine, the CDR3 has a length of 15 residues. Here the CDR3 DNA is all that survives: 45 bases in frame from base 1. The germline V gene provides CDR1 MNHEY and CDR2 SVGAGI.

The receptor was isolated from a man aged 18 to 35 with type 1 diabetes. The sample comprised naive CD4+ T cells from blood. Per the publication, the cell subset or site label means: true naive CD4+ T cells. The sequence joins TRBV6-5 to TRBJ2-3, with the D gene not confidently named. The CDR3 protein is CASSYSPTQVDTQYF. Read as DNA, the sequence is TGTGCCAGCAGTTATTCCCCAACTCAGGTCGATACGCAGTATTTT.